The 19 T cell receptor beta chains below were found in one sample sequenced in a study of Ad26.COV2.S vaccination and SARS-CoV-2 variants. Assay: immunoSEQ multiplex PCR; the TCRdb copy retains only in-frame clones and omits some. This table has about 420,000 clones, 70% to 90% appearing once. This sample's treatment: some 19 received Ad26.COV2.S at low or high dose, single or two shots; a few received placebo; per-sample allocation not given. Samples came from day 63 after the first vaccine or placebo injection. The sequenced sample was peripheral blood, obtained in a trial of Ad26.COV2.S vaccine versus placebo. These receptor sequences come from a person between 18 and 59 years old who received the Ad26.COV2.S COVID-19 vaccine or a placebo.

The chain recombines TRBV10-3 with TRBJ2-1; TRBD2 is a possible D gene (6 bases). V lost 4 bases and J 7 bases, leaving 11 bases between the germline ends. Germline lookup yields CDR1 ENHRY and CDR2 SYGVKD. The CDR3 has 13 residues. This CDR3 reads CAISGDLGNEQFF. In DNA form, the CDR3 reads TGTGCCATCAGTGGGGACTTAGGGAATGAGCAGTTCTTC.

This clone was seen just once. CDR3 protein: CASRQTELTDTQYF. The CDR3 DNA is TGTGCCAGCAGGCAGACAGAGTTAACAGATACGCAGTATTTT. The chain recombines TRBV2 with TRBJ2-3, with a weak D call TRBD1 (5 bases). Per germline, CDR1 SNHLY and CDR2 FYNNEI. V lost 6 bases, J lost 3 bases, and 13 bases lay in between. The CDR3 consists of 14 residues.

The chain is built from TRBV5-1 and TRBJ2-7, with 7 bases fitting TRBD2. The ends lost 1 base at V and 0 bases at J; junction bases unmatched: 7. Per the germline V gene, CDR1 is SGHRS and CDR2 is YFSETQ. The CDR3 has 16 residues. Here the CDR3 DNA reads TGCGCCAGCAGCTTGTGGGCGGGGGTGAGCTCCTACGAGCAGTACTTC. It is translated as CASSLWAGVSSYEQYF.

The rearrangement joins TRBV19 to TRBJ2-7; a possible D gene is TRBD1 (6 bases). Germline V CDR1 and CDR2: LNHDA, SQIVND (reference sequence). V lost 5 bases and J 6 bases, leaving 17 bases between the germline ends. This CDR3 is built from 14 residues. CDR3 sequence (DNA): TGTGCCAGTAGTGGCCATTTACAGGGCGGCGAGCAGTACTTC. Protein sequence: CASSGHLQGGEQYF.

The rearrangement joins TRBV11-1 to TRBJ2-1, with 8 bases identical to TRBD2. Germline CDR1 and CDR2: SGHAT and FQDESV (reference sequence). V shed 1 base and J 9 bases; nucleotides not matched to a gene: 11. This CDR3 has 16 residues. Written as DNA, the CDR3 is TGTGCCAGCAGCTTAGGGATGCGCACCCGGGGGGGTGAGCAGTTCTTC. Its translation is CASSLGMRTRGGEQFF. The full variable domain, rest sourced from reference TRBV11-1 and TRBJ2-1, is EAEVAQSPRYKITEKSQAVAFWCDPISGHATLYWYRQILGQGPELLVQFQDESVVDDSQLPKDRFSAERLKGVDSTLKIQPAELGDSAMYLCASSLGMRTRGGEQFFGPGTRLTVL.

In DNA, the CDR3 is TGTGCCACCAGTGATTTGTCCAGGCCAGGGAGTCTCCAAGAGACCCAGTACTTC. Its translation: CATSDLSRPGSLQETQYF. The chain couples TRBV24-1 to TRBJ2-5; TRBD1 or TRBD2 may be the D gene (5 bases each). This CDR3 is built from 18 residues. The germline V gene encodes CDR1 KGHDR and CDR2 SFDVKD. With 0 bases removed from V and 1 base from J, the gap between germline ends came to 17 bases.

The CDR3 DNA reads as TGTGCCATCAGTGTTACGATGGACACTGAAGCTTTCTTT. The encoded protein is CAISVTMDTEAFF. The rearrangement joins TRBV10-3 to TRBJ1-1, with D unresolved. Trimming pared 4 bases from V and 3 bases from J, leaving 9 bases between. CDR1 and CDR2 (germline): ENHRY, SYGVKD. This CDR3 spans 13 amino acids.

The J gene is TRBJ2-1, the V gene TRBV5-1; 8 nucleotides align to TRBD1. Germline CDR1 is SGHRS and CDR2 is YFSETQ. CDR3 size: 15 residues. The ends lost 1 base at V and 4 bases at J; junction bases unmatched: 4. The CDR3 loop reads CASSLNRDRYNEQFF. The CDR3 DNA reads TGCGCCAGCAGCTTGAACCGGGACAGGTACAATGAGCAGTTCTTC.

DNA of the CDR3: TGTGCCAGTAGCCGGGGGACAGGGGGCGAGGGAGATACGCAGTATTTT. It encodes CASSRGTGGEGDTQYF. The genes are TRBV19 and TRBJ2-3; TRBD1 matches 12 bases. The CDR3 consists of 16 residues. Losses at the gene ends were 6 bases for V and 5 bases for J; bases not matched to a gene: 9. Looked up from germline, CDR1 is LNHDA and CDR2 is SQIVND (reference sequence).

V is TRBV23-1 and J is TRBJ1-3; the D is unclear. TRBV23-1 is filed as an ORF, its function uncertain. Trimming took off 2 bases at V and 0 bases at J, with 14 bases between the two ends. This CDR3 is 17 amino acids long. The CDR3 loop reads CASSQKGIAFSGNTIYF. In DNA form, the CDR3 reads TGCGCCAGCAGTCAAAAAGGAATAGCGTTCTCTGGAAACACCATATATTTT.

The chain carries TRBV5-1 and TRBJ2-2, with TRBD1 matching 8 bases. Germline CDR1 SGHRS, CDR2 YFSETQ. The CDR3 is made up of 17 amino acids. V was pared by 4 bases and J by 4 bases, with 12 bases of the junction left unmatched. The CDR3 here is CASSLGQGNSGTGELFF. In nucleotides, the CDR3 is TGCGCCAGCAGCCTCGGACAGGGTAATTCGGGCACCGGGGAGCTGTTTTTT.

This clone was picked up a small number of times. The chain links TRBV27 to TRBJ1-5; D uncertain. Trimming removed 0 bases from V and 8 bases from J, with 5 bases in between. The CDR3 has 12 residues. Per germline, CDR1 MNHEY and CDR2 SMNVEV (reference sequence). In DNA form, the CDR3 reads TGTGCCAGCAGTTTATCCGGGGAGCCCCAGCATTTT. This gives the protein CASSLSGEPQHF.

J is TRBJ2-2 and V is TRBV5-8; D is unresolved. Germline CDR1 is SGHTS and CDR2 is YDEGEE. The CDR3 is 14 amino acids. Trimming removed 2 bases from V and 2 bases from J, with 7 bases in between. CDR3 residues: CASSFGLNTGELFF. CDR3 in DNA: TGTGCCAGCAGCTTCGGGCTTAACACCGGGGAGCTGTTTTTT.

The rearrangement links TRBV14 to TRBJ2-1, with 8 nucleotides matching TRBD2. The germline gives CDR1 SGHDN, CDR2 FVKESK. This CDR3 is 15 amino acids long. J gave up 2 bases and V 2 bases, and 2 bases lay outside the gene matches. The CDR3 region is CASSQRGGPYNEQFF. For the CDR3, the DNA is TGTGCCAGCAGCCAACGGGGGGGCCCCTACAATGAGCAGTTCTTC.

V gene TRBV30 combines with J gene TRBJ1-2, with TRBD1 matching over 8 bases. Germline V gene sequence: CDR1 GTSNPN, CDR2 SVGIG (reference sequence). The CDR3 consists of 15 residues. The trim removed 7 bases at V and 5 bases at J, leaving 15 bases unmatched. Written as DNA, the CDR3 is TGTGCCTTCCCCGCCCCAGGGGGCGGTGGGTATGGCTACACCTTC. Its protein is CAFPAPGGGGYGYTF.

The J gene is TRBJ2-7, the V gene TRBV18; 10 nucleotides agree with TRBD1. Germline loops: CDR1 KGHSH, CDR2 LQKENI. With 4 bases clipped from V and 3 bases from J, the junction kept 15 bases outside the gene matches. This CDR3 contains 18 residues. CDR3 coding DNA: TGTGCCAGCTCACGGGACAGGGGTCTAACGGGTGCCGGCTACGAGCAGTACTTC. It specifies CASSRDRGLTGAGYEQYF.

This chain connects TRBV4-1 to TRBJ1-6; tentative D call: TRBD1 (6 bases). CDR3 size: 16 residues. The V end was cut by 1 base, the J end by 13 bases, with 20 bases between. The germline CDR1 and CDR2 sequences are MGHRA and YSYEKL. DNA for the CDR3: TGCGCCAGCAGCCAAGGCCGACAGGCGGGATTGGCGCCCCTCCACTTT. Its translation is CASSQGRQAGLAPLHF.

This clone came up once. V and J are TRBV28 and TRBJ2-2, with TRBD1 matching over 8 bases. The germline gives CDR1 MDHEN, CDR2 SYDVKM. V gave up 6 bases and J gave up 5 bases; unmatched junction bases: 8. The CDR3 runs to 15 residues. This CDR3 is CASRSRGRRTGELFF. CDR3 nucleotide sequence: TGTGCCAGCAGAAGCAGGGGGCGTCGGACCGGGGAGCTGTTTTTT.

The J gene is TRBJ2-7, the V gene TRBV7-9; D is uncertain. The germline V and J ends were trimmed by 4 bases and 3 bases, with 19 bases remaining between them. The CDR3 loop spans 16 amino acids. Germline CDR1 SEHNR, CDR2 FQNEAQ (reference sequence). The CDR3 here is CASSSTKTFNYYEQYF. Written as DNA, the CDR3 is TGTGCCAGCAGCTCGACAAAGACATTCAACTACTACGAGCAGTACTTC.